These T cell receptor beta chains were read from a single sample in a study of T cells after yellow fever vaccination. TCRdb re-derived calls from the 5' RACE reads in MiXCR, one entry per CDR3 protein. The table lists roughly 110,000 distinct CDR3 sequences, 8% to 9.5% of them singletons, with roughly 25% in the top ten. The input for sequencing was CD8+ T cells sorted from PBMCs, taken 45 days after the yellow fever booster vaccination. The receptors stem from a man in his thirties or forties who received the YFV17D yellow fever vaccine. CDR3s include the opening cysteine and the closing phenylalanine or tryptophan. The order of the fields is D gene, V gene, CDR3 protein. D genes are given only for firm matches.

.,TRBV20-1,CSARDISEGTETQYF
.,TRBV29-1,CSVELQGGDLEQFF
.,TRBV27,CASRRAPPQGPETQYF
TRBD2,TRBV15,CATSLPQRERYYNEQFF
.,TRBV4-2,CASSRTQGSSYEQYF
.,TRBV9,CASSVEGTPTEAFF
.,TRBV4-3,CASSKTLGQQETQYF
.,TRBV27,CASALATITDTQYF
TRBD2,TRBV20-1,CSARASGRSTGELFF
TRBD1,TRBV7-6,CASSSPPRTGLNEQFF
.,TRBV6-2/TRBV6-3,CASSSRTRGTYEQYF
TRBD1,TRBV11-1,CASSSTGTGVSGAETQYF
TRBD2,TRBV6-5,CASSLAGRSYEQYF
.,TRBV20-1,CSARGGPNTGELFF
.,TRBV18,CASSPGEYNEQFF
.,TRBV7-9,CASSLVPGFF
.,TRBV5-1,CASSPWAQNTGELFF
.,TRBV20-1,CSASGAGANVLTF
TRBD1,TRBV7-2,CASSWTGDVSEQFF
.,TRBV7-2,CASSAGVTTTDTQYF
TRBD1,TRBV7-2,CASTPGQGAYGYTF
.,TRBV14,CASSLNTDTQYF
TRBD2,TRBV9,CASSVSWGGYEQYF
.,TRBV20-1,CSARARSSYEQYF
TRBD1,TRBV12-3/TRBV12-4,CASSQQGDPNTGELFF
.,TRBV27,CASSIPDGPFYNEQFF
TRBD2,TRBV19,CASSRGLAGEQYF